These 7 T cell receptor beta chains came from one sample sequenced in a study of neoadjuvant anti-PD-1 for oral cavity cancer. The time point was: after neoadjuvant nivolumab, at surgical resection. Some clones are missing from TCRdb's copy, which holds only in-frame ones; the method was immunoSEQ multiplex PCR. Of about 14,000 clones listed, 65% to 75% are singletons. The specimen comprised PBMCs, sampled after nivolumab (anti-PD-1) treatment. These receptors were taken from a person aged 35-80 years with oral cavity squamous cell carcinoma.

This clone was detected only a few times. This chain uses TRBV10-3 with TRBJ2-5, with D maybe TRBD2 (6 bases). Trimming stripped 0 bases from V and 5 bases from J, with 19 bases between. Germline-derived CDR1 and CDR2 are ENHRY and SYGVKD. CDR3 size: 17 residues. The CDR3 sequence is CAISESIAGGGSETQYF. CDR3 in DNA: TGTGCCATCAGTGAGTCGATTGCGGGCGGAGGGTCGGAGACCCAGTACTTC.

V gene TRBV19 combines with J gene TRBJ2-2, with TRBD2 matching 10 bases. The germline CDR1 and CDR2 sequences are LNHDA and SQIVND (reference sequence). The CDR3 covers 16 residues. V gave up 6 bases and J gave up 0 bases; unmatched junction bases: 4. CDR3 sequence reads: CASSTGLAANTGELFF. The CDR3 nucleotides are TGTGCCAGTAGCACCGGACTAGCGGCGAACACCGGGGAGCTGTTTTTT. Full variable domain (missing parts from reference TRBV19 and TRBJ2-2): DGGITQSPKYLFRKEGQNVTLSCEQNLNHDAMYWYRQDPGQGLRLIYYSQIVNDFQKGDIAEGYSVSREKKESFPLTVTSAQKNPTAFYLCASSTGLAANTGELFFGEGSRLTVL.

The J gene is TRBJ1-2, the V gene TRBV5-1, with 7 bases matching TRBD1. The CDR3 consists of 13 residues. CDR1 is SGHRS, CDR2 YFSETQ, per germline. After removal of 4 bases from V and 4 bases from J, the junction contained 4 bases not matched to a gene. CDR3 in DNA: TGCGCCAGCAGCCCCACAGGGGTCTATGGCTACACCTTC. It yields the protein CASSPTGVYGYTF.

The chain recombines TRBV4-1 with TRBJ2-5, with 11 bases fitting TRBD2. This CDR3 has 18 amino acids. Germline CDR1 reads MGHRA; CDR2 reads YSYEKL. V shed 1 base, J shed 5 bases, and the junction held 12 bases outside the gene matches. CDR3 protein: CASSQGETLAGGGETQYF. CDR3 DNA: TGCGCCAGCAGCCAAGGAGAGACTTTAGCGGGAGGGGGTGAGACCCAGTACTTC.

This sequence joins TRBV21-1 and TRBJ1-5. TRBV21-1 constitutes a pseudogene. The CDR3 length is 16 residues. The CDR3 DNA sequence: TGTGCCAGCAGCAAAGAGAGGGGGAGGGACAATCAGCCCCAGCATTTT. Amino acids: CASSKERGRDNQPQHF.

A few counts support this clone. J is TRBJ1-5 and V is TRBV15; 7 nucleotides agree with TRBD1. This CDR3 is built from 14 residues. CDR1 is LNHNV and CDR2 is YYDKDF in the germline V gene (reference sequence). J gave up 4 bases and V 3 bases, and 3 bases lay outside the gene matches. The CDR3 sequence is CATSRQGENQPQHF. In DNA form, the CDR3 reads TGTGCCACCAGCAGGCAGGGGGAGAATCAGCCCCAGCATTTT.

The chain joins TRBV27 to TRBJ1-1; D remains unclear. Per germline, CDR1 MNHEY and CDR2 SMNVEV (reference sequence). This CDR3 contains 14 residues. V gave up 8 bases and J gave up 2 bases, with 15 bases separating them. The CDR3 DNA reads TGTGCCAGCGGTAGGTACGGCACCAACACTGAAGCTTTCTTT. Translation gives CASGRYGTNTEAFF.